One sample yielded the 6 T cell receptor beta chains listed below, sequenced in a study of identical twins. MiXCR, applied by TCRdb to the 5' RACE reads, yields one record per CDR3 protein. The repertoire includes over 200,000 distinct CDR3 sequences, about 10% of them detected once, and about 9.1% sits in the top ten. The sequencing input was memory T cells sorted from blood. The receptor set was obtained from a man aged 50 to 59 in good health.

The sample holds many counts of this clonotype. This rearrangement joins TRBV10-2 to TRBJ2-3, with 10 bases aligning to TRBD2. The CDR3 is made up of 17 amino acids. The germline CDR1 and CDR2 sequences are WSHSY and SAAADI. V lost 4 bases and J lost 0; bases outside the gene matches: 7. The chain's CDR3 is CASSVLAGGASTDTQYF. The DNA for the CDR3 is TGCGCCAGCAGTGTTTTAGCGGGGGGCGCGAGCACAGATACGCAGTATTTT.

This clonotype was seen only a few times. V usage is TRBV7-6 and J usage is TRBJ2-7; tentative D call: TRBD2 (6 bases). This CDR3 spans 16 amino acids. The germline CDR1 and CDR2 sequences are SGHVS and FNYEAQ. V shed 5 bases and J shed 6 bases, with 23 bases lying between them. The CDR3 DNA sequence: TGTGCCAGCAGCCTCCAGCAAATGGCGGGGAGGACCGAGCAGTACTTC. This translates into CASSLQQMAGRTEQYF. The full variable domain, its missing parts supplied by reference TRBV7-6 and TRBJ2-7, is GAGVSQSPRYKVTKRGQDVALRCDPISGHVSLYWYRQALGQGPEFLTYFNYEAQQDKSGLPNDRFSAERPEGSISTLTIQRTEQRDSAMYRCASSLQQMAGRTEQYFGPGTRLTVT.

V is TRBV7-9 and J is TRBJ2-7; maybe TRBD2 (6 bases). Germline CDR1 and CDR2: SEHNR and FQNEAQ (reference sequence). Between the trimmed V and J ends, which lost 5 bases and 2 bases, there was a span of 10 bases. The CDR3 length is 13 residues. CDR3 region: CASSVSGTYEQYF. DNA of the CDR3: TGTGCCAGCAGCGTTAGCGGAACCTACGAGCAGTACTTC.

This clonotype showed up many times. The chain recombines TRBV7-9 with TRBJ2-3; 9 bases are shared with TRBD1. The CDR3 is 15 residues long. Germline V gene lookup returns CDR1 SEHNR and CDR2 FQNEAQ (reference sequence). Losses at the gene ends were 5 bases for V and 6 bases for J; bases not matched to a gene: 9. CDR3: CASSHGTGREDTQYF. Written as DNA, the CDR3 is TGTGCCAGCAGCCACGGGACAGGGAGGGAGGATACGCAGTATTTT.

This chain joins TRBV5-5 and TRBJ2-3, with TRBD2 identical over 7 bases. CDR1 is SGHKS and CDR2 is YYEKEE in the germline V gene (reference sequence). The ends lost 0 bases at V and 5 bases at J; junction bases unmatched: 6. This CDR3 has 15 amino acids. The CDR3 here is CASSLAGLVRDTQYF. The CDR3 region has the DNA TGTGCCAGCAGCTTGGCTGGACTAGTTAGAGATACGCAGTATTTT. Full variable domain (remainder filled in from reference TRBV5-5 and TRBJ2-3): DAGVTQSPTHLIKTRGQQVTLRCSPISGHKSVSWYQQVLGQGPQFIFQYYEKEERGRGNFPDRFSARQFPNYSSELNVNALLLGDSALYLCASSLAGLVRDTQYFGPGTRLTVL.

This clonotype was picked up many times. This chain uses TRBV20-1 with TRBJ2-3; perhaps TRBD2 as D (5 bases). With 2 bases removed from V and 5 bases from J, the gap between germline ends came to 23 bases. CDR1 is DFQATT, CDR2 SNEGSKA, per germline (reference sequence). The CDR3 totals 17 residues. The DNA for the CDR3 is TGCAGTGCTAGACGAGTGAGCGCCGGGATGTGGGGAGATACGCAGTATTTT. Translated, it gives CSARRVSAGMWGDTQYF.